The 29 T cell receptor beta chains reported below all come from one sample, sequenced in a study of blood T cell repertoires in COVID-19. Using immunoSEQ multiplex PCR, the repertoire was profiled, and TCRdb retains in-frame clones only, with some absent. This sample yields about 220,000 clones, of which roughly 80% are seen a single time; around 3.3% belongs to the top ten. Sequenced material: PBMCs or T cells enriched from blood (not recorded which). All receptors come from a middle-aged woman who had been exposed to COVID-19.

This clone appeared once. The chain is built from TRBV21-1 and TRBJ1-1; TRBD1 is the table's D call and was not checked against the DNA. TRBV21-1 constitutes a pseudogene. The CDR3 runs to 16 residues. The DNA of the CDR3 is TGTGCCAGCAGAGGGACAGGGGTAGAGAAGAACACTGAAGCTTTCTTT. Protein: CASRGTGVEKNTEAFF.

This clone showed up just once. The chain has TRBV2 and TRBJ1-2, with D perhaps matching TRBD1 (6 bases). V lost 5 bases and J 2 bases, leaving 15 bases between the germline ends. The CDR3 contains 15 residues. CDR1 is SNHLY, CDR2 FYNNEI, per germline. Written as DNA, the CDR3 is TGTGCCAGCAGTCGAACAGGGCCAGACAACTATGGCTACACCTTC. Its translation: CASSRTGPDNYGYTF. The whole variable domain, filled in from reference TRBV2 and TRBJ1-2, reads EPEVTQTPSHQVTQMGQEVILRCVPISNHLYFYWYRQILGQKVEFLVSFYNNEISEKSEIFDDQFSVERPDGSNFTLKIRSTKLEDSAMYFCASSRTGPDNYGYTFGSGTRLTVV.

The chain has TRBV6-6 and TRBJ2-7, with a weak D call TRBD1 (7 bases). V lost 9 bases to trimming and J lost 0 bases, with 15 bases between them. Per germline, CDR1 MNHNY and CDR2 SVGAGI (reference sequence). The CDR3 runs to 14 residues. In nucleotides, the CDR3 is TGTGCCAGTTACAACAGGGGAGGCTCCTACGAGCAGTACTTC. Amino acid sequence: CASYNRGGSYEQYF.

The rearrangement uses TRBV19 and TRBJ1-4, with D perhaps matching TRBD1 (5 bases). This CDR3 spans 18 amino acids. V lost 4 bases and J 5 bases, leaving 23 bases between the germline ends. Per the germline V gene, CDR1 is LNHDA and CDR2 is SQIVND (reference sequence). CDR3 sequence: CASSTRQTTGTANEKLFF. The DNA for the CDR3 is TGTGCCAGTAGTACACGCCAAACGACCGGGACTGCGAATGAAAAACTGTTTTTT.

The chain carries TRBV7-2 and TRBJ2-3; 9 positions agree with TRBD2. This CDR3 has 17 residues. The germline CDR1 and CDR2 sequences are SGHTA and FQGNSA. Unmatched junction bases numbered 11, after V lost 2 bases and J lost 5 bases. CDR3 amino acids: CASSLSQRGVLGDTQYF. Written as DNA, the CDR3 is TGTGCCAGCAGCTTAAGCCAGCGGGGGGTGTTAGGAGATACGCAGTATTTT.

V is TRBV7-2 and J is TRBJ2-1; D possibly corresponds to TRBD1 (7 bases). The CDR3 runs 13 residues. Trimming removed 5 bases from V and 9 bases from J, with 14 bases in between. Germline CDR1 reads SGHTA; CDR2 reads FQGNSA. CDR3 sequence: CASSARGAGEQFF. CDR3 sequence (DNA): TGTGCCAGCAGCGCCAGGGGGGCGGGTGAGCAGTTCTTC. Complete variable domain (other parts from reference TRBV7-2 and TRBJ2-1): GAGVSQSPSNKVTEKGKDVELRCDPISGHTALYWYRQSLGQGLEFLIYFQGNSAPDKSGLPSDRFSAERTGGSVSTLTIQRTQQEDSAVYLCASSARGAGEQFFGPGTRLTVL.

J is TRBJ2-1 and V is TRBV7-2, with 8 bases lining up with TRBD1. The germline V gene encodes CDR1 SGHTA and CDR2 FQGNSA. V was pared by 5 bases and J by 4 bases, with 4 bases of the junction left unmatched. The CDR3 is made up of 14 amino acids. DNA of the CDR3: TGTGCCAGCAGCCAGGGGGCGAGTTACAATGAGCAGTTCTTC. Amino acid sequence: CASSQGASYNEQFF.

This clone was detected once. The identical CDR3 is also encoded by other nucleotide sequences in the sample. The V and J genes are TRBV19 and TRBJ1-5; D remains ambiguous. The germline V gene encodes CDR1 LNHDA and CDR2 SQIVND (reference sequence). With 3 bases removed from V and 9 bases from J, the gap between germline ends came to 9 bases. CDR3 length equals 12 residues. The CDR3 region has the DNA TGTGCCAGTAGTATCTTGACGGGGCCCCAGCATTTT. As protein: CASSILTGPQHF.

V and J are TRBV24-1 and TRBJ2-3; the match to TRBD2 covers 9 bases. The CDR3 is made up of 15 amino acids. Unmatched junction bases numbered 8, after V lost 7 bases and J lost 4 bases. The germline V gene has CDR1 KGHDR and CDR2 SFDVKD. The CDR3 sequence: CATSEGGGGSDTQYF. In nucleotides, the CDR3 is TGTGCCACCAGCGAAGGCGGGGGGGGATCAGATACGCAGTATTTT.

This CDR3 is CASRGAGGADTQYF. CDR3 in DNA: TGTGCCAGCAGGGGGGCGGGGGGGGCAGATACGCAGTATTTT. V and J are TRBV2 and TRBJ2-3; 9 bases fit TRBD2. The CDR3 is made up of 14 amino acids. J gave up 4 bases and V 6 bases, and 5 bases lay outside the gene matches. Germline V gene sequence: CDR1 SNHLY, CDR2 FYNNEI.

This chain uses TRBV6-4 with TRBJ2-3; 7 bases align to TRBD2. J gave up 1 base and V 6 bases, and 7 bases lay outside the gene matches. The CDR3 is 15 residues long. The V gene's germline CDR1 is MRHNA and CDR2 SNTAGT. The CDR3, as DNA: TGTGCCAGCAGGGGGGGGTACTTCTGCACAGATACGCAGTATTTT. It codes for CASRGGYFCTDTQYF.

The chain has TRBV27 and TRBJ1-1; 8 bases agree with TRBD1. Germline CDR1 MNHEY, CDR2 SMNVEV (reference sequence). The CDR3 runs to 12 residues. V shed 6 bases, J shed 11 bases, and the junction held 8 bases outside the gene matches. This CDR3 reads CASRSGGLVAFF. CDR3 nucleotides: TGTGCCAGCAGATCAGGGGGCTTGGTGGCTTTCTTT.

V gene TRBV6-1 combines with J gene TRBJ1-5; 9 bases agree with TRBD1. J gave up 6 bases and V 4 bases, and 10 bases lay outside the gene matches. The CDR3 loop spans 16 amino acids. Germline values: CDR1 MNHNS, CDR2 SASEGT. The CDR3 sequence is CASSGTGGGFGQPQHF. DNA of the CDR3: TGTGCCAGCAGTGGCACAGGGGGCGGGTTTGGTCAGCCCCAGCATTTT.

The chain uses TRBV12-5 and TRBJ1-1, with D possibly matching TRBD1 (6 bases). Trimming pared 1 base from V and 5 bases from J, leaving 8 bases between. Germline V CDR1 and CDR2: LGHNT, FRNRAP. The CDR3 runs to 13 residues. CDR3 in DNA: TGTGCTAGTGGTTTGGATCAGGGGACTGAAGCTTTCTTT. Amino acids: CASGLDQGTEAFF.

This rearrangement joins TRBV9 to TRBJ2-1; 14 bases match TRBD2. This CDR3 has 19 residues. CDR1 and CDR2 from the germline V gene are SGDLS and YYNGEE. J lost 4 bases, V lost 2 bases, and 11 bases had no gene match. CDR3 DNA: TGTGCCAGCAGCGTTGGGACTAGCGGGGGCCCCCTGAAATACAATGAGCAGTTCTTC. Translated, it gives CASSVGTSGGPLKYNEQFF.

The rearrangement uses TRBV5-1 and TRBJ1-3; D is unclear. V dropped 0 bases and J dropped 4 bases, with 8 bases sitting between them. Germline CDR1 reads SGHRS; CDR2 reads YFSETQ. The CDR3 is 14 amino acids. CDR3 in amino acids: CASSLGGSGNTIYF. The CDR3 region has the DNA TGCGCCAGCAGCTTGGGAGGGAGCGGAAACACCATATATTTT.

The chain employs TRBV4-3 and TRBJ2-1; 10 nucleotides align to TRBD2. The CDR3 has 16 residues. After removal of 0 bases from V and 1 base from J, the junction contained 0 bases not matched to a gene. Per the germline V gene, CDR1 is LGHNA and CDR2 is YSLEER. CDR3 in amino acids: CASSQEAGGSYNEQFF. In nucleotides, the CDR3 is TGCGCCAGCAGCCAAGAAGCGGGGGGGTCCTACAATGAGCAGTTCTTC.

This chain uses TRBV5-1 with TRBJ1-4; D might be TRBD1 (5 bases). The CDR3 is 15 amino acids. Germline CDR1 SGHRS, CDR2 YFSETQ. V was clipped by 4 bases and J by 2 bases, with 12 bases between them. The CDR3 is CASSTDSETNEKLFF. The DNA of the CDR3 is TGCGCCAGCAGCACAGACAGTGAGACTAATGAAAAACTGTTTTTT.

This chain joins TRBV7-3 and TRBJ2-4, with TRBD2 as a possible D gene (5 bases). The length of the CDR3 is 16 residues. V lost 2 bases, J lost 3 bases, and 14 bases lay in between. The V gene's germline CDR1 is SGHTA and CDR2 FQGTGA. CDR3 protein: CASSLPPPGNKNIQYF. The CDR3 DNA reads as TGTGCCAGCAGCTTACCCCCCCCCGGGAACAAAAACATTCAGTACTTC.

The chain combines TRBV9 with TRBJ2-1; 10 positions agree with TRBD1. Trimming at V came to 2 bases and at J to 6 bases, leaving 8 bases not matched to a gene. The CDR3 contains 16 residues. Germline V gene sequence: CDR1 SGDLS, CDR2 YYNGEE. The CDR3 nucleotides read TGTGCCAGCAGCGTTTCGAGGGACAGGGGTGGCAATGAGCAGTTCTTC. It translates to CASSVSRDRGGNEQFF.

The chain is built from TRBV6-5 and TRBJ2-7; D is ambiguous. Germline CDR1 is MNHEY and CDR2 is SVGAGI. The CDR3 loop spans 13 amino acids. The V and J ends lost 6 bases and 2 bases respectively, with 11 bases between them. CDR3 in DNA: TGTGCCAGCAGACAGTTAATGACCTACGAGCAGTACTTC. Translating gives CASRQLMTYEQYF.

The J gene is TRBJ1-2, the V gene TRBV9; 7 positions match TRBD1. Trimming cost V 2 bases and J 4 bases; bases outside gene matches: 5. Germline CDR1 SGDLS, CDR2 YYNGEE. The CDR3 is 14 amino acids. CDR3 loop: CASSVDDRVYGYTF. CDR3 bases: TGTGCCAGCAGCGTTGATGACAGGGTCTATGGCTACACCTTC. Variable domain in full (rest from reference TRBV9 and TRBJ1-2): DSGVTQTPKHLITATGQRVTLRCSPRSGDLSVYWYQQSLDQGLQFLIQYYNGEERAKGNILERFSAQQFPDLHSELNLSSLELGDSALYFCASSVDDRVYGYTFGSGTRLTVV.

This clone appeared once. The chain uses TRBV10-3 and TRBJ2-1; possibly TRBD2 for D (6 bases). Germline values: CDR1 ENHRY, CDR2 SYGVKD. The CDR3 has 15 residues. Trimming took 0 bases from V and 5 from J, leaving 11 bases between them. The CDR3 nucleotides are TGTGCCATCAGTGAGTCCCTAGGGAGGCACAATGAGCAGTTCTTC. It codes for CAISESLGRHNEQFF.

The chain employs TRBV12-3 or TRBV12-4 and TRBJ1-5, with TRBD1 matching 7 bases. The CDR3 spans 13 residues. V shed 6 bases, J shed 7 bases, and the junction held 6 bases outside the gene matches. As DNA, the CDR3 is TGTGCCAGCAGCACAGGGGCTGGCCAGCCCCAGCATTTT. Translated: CASSTGAGQPQHF.

The CDR3 loop is CASEQQQETQYF. CDR3 coding DNA: TGTGCCAGTGAACAGCAACAAGAGACCCAGTACTTC. V and J are TRBV2 and TRBJ2-5; D gene uncertain. Germline V gene lookup returns CDR1 SNHLY and CDR2 FYNNEI. Trimming stripped 9 bases from V and 2 bases from J, with 10 bases between. This CDR3 has 12 amino acids.

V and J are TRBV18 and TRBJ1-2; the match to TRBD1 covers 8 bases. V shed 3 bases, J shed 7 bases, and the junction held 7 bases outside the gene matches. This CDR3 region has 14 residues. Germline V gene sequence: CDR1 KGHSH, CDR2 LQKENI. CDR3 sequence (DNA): TGTGCCAGCTCACCGACGGACAGGGCCGGTGGCTACACCTTC. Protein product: CASSPTDRAGGYTF.

The CDR3 protein is CASSQGGTDQPQHF. Written as DNA, the CDR3 is TGTGCCAGCAGCCAAGGGGGCACAGATCAGCCCCAGCATTTT. J is TRBJ1-5 and V is TRBV3-1 (or the pseudogene TRBV3-2); D perhaps matches TRBD1 (5 bases). Trimming took 1 base from V and 5 from J, leaving 9 bases between them. CDR3 length: 14 residues. Germline V gene lookup returns CDR1 LGHDT and CDR2 YNNKEL (reference sequence).

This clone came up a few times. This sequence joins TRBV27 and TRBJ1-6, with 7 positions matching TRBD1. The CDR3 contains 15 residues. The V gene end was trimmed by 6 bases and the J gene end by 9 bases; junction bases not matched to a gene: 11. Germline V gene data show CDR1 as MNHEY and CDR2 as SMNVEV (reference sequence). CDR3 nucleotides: TGTGCCAGCAGCCAGACCGGGACAGTGGGTTCACCCCTCCACTTT. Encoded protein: CASSQTGTVGSPLHF.

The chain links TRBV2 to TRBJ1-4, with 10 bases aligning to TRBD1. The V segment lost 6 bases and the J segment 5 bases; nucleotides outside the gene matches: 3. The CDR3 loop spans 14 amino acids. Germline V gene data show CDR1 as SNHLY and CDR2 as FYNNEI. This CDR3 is CASSVDRGNEKLFF. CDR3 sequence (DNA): TGTGCCAGCAGCGTGGACAGGGGGAATGAAAAACTGTTTTTT. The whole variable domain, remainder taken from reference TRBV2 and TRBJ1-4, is EPEVTQTPSHQVTQMGQEVILRCVPISNHLYFYWYRQILGQKVEFLVSFYNNEISEKSEIFDDQFSVERPDGSNFTLKIRSTKLEDSAMYFCASSVDRGNEKLFFGSGTQLSVL.